The TCR beta chain described here comes from a study of chemoradiotherapy in HPV16-positive cancers. Over chemoradiotherapy, repertoires were sampled more than once. A note on this clone: Its antigen is not known.

The V gene's germline CDR1 is MNHNS and CDR2 SASEGT. After removal of 11 bases from V and 0 bases from J, the junction contained 7 bases not matched to a gene. The CDR3 covers 15 residues. Findings and limits, study-wide: HPV-responsive T-cell expansion during chemoradiotherapy was linked to improved recurrence-free survival in HPV16-positive patients. Functional assays defining HPV-specific T cells used only a couple of HPV16-positive patients. During treatment, candidate HPV-specific clones and E7-related motifs expanded in tumor.

Sequenced by immunoSEQ multiplex PCR; TCRdb stores in-frame clones only, minus some. The data show fewer than 18,000 clones, 65% to 80% seen once. The chain joins TRBV6-1 to TRBJ2-6; 7 nucleotides agree with TRBD1. The specimen was collected from a patient who underwent chemoradiotherapy. The origin of this receptor is a human donor with HPV-associated anogenital cancer. The CDR3 nucleotides are TGTGCCGCTCACACAGGGGACTCTGGGGCCAACGTCCTGACTTTC. The encoded protein is CAAHTGDSGANVLTF.